Reported below is one T cell receptor beta chain. These data come from a study of Ad26.COV2.S vaccination and SARS-CoV-2 variants. Assay used: immunoSEQ multiplex PCR; TCRdb lists only in-frame clones, some missing. The sample lists hundreds of thousands of clones; around nine tenths were seen once. Treatment noted: approximately 18 received Ad26.COV2.S at low or high dose, single or two shots; 5 received placebo; per-sample allocation not given. Day 63 after the first injection of vaccine or placebo was the sampling time. Between the trimmed V and J ends, which lost 4 bases and 2 bases, there was a span of 16 bases. The CDR3 spans 16 residues. CDR1 is LGHDT and CDR2 is YNNKEL in the germline V gene (reference sequence).

The material was peripheral blood, obtained in a trial of Ad26.COV2.S vaccine versus placebo. The chain combines TRBV3-1 (or the pseudogene TRBV3-2) with TRBJ2-3; D might be TRBD1 (5 bases). This TCR was recovered from a person between 18 and 60 years old who received the Ad26.COV2.S COVID-19 vaccine or a placebo. DNA of the CDR3: TGTGCCAGCAGCCCATCTGGGCAGGGCATCACAGATACGCAGTATTTT. As protein: CASSPSGQGITDTQYF.